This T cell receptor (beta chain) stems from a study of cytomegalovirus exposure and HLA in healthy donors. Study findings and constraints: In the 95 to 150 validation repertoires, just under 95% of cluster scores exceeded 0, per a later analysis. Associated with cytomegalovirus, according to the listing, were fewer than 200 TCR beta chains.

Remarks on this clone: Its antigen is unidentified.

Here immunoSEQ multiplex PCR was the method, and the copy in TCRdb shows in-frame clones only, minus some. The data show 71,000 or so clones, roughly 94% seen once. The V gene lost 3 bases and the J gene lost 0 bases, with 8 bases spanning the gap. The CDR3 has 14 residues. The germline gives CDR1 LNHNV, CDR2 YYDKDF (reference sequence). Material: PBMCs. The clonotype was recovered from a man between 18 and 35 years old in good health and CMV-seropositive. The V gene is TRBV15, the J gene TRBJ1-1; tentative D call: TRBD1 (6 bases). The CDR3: CATSRTGLNTEAFF. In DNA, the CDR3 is TGTGCCACCAGCAGGACAGGCCTGAACACTGAAGCTTTCTTT.